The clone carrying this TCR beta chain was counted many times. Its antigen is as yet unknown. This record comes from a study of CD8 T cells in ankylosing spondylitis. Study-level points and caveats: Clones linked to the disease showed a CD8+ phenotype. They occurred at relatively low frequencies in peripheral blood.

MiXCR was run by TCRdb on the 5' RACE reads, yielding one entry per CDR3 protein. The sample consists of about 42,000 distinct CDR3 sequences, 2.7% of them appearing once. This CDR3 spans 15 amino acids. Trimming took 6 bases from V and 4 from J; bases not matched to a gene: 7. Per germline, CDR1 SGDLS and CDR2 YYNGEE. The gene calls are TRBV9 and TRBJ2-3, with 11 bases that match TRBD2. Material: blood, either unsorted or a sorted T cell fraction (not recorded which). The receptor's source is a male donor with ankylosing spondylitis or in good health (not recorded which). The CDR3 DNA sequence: TGTGCCAGCACCTACGGACTAGCGGGTTCAGATACGCAGTATTTT. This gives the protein CASTYGLAGSDTQYF. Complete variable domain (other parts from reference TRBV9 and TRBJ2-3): DSGVTQTPKHLITATGQRVTLRCSPRSGDLSVYWYQQSLDQGLQFLIQYYNGEERAKGNILERFSAQQFPDLHSELNLSSLELGDSALYFCASTYGLAGSDTQYFGPGTRLTVL.